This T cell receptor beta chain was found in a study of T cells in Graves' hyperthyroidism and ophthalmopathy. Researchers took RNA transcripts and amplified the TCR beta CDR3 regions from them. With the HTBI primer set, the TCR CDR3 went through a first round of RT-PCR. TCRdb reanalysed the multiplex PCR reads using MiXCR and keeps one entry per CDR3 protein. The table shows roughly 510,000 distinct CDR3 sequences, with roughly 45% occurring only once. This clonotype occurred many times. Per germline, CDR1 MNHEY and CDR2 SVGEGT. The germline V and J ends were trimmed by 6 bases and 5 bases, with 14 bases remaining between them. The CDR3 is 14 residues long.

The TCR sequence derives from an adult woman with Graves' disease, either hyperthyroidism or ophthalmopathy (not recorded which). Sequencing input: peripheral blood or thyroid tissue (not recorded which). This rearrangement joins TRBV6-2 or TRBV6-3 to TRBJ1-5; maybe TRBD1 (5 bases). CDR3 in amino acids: CASSPGRQDQPQHF. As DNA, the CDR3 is TGTGCCAGCAGCCCGGGACGGCAAGATCAGCCCCAGCATTTT.